This TCR beta chain was sequenced during a study of T cells in Graves' hyperthyroidism and ophthalmopathy. Template material for amplifying TCR beta CDR3 regions consisted of RNA transcripts. Primed by the HTBI set, a first-round RT-PCR was run on the TCR CDR3. Via MiXCR, TCRdb re-called the multiplex PCR reads, giving one row per CDR3 protein. The sample has around 690,000 distinct CDR3 sequences; 15% to 20% are singletons. Absence of ophthalmopathy progression within 18 months defined stable Graves' hyperthyroidism. A patient was excluded if there was uncontrolled infection, other autoimmune disease, pregnancy or lactation. This CDR3 region has 15 residues. The V gene's germline CDR1 is SGHTS and CDR2 YDEGEE. Trimming pared 6 bases from V and 4 bases from J, leaving 17 bases between.

The chain recombines TRBV5-8 with TRBJ1-5; a possible D gene is TRBD1 (6 bases). The sample comprised blood. This TCR was sampled from a man aged 50 to 59 with Graves' hyperthyroidism. The CDR3: CASNKGGGANQPQHF. Here the CDR3 DNA reads TGTGCCAGCAACAAAGGTGGGGGGGCTAATCAGCCCCAGCATTTT.